A selection of T cell receptor beta chains follows, all from one sample in a study of cytomegalovirus exposure and HLA in healthy donors. Method: immunoSEQ multiplex PCR; TCRdb's copy keeps in-frame clones and lacks some. The sample comprises under 200,000 clones, approximately 77% of which are singletons, and around 7% rests with the top ten. The source material was PBMCs. The receptors were sampled from a male donor in good health and CMV-seropositive. Each CDR3 is given with its conserved first and last residue. D genes are given only for firm matches. The listing skips clone size in some rows; elsewhere it reads once, few, many or a size class.

>TRBD2|TRBJ2-5|.|TRBV19
TGTGCCAGTAGTATTTCCGGGACTAGGGTTTTAGAGACCCAGTACTTC
CASSISGTRVLETQYF
>TRBD1|TRBJ1-1|.|TRBV9
TGTGCCAGCAGCGTAGGAGCCAACAGGGGTGGCACTGAAGCTTTCTTT
CASSVGANRGGTEAFF
>TRBD1|TRBJ1-1|.|TRBV9
TGTGCCAGCAGCGTCGTGGGACAGGGGATGACTGAAGCTTTCTTT
CASSVVGQGMTEAFF
>.|TRBJ1-4|.|TRBV7-9
TGTGCCAGCAGCTCCCCTCTGGGAGGGACTAATGAAAAACTGTTTTTT
CASSSPLGGTNEKLFF
>.|TRBJ2-7|few|TRBV5-1
TGCGCCAGCAGCTTTGAAGGGGTGAGTTACGAGCAGTACTTC
CASSFEGVSYEQYF
>.|TRBJ1-2|.|TRBV9
TGTGCCAGCAGCCGTGGGGGCGGCTACACCTTC
CASSRGGGYTF
>TRBD1|TRBJ1-2|.|TRBV30
TGTGCCTTACAGGGGAACTATGGCTACACCTTC
CALQGNYGYTF
>.|TRBJ2-1|.|TRBV6-5
TGTGCCAGCGGGGGGAGCTCCTACAATGAGCAGTTCTTC
CASGGSSYNEQFF
>TRBD1|TRBJ2-3|.|TRBV9
TGTGCCAGCAGCGTGTTGGGGACAGGCCTAAACACAGATACGCAGTATTTT
CASSVLGTGLNTDTQYF
>.|TRBJ1-2|.|TRBV7-8
TGTGCCAGCAGCTTCACAGAGGGCTATGGCTACACCTTC
CASSFTEGYGYTF
>TRBD1|TRBJ2-1|.|TRBV6-5
TGTGCCAGCAGTTACTCGGGGACAGGAGCCTACAATGAGCAGTTCTTC
CASSYSGTGAYNEQFF
>TRBD1|TRBJ1-3|.|TRBV4-1
TGCGCCAGCAGCCTGGGACAGGGGGTTAATGGTGGAAACACCATATATTTT
CASSLGQGVNGGNTIYF
>TRBD2|TRBJ2-5|.|TRBV30
TGTGCCTGGAGTGATACGGGGGGGCCTTCGAGAGTCCAGTACTTC
CAWSDTGGPSRVQYF
>TRBD2|TRBJ2-1|.|TRBV18
TGTGCCAGCTCAACGGGACTAGCGGGATCCTACAATGAGCAGTTCTTC
CASSTGLAGSYNEQFF
>TRBD2|TRBJ2-3|.|TRBV7-8
TGTGCCAGCAGCTTAGCGTTGGGGGGGACCACAGATACGCAGTATTTT
CASSLALGGTTDTQYF
>.|TRBJ2-4|.|TRBV11-2
TGTGCCAGCAGCCAGATCAGGGGAGCCAAAAACATTCAGTACTTC
CASSQIRGAKNIQYF
>TRBD2|TRBJ2-7|.|TRBV7-2
TGTGCCAGCAGCCTAAAGGCTGGGCTGCAGCGGGAGGCCTACGAGCAGTACTTC
CASSLKAGLQREAYEQYF
>TRBD2|TRBJ2-7|once|TRBV18
TGTGCCAGCTCACCGGCCGGGACTAGTGGCTCCGAGCAGTACTTC
CASSPAGTSGSEQYF
>TRBD1|TRBJ2-7|.|TRBV4-2
TGTGCCAGCAGCCAAGACGGGACAGACTACGAGCAGTACTTC
CASSQDGTDYEQYF
>TRBD1|TRBJ2-7|.|TRBV6-5
TGTGCCAGCAGTTACGGACAGGAGAGCTCCTACGAGCAGTACTTC
CASSYGQESSYEQYF
>.|TRBJ2-2|.|TRBV19
TGTGCCAGTACCCCCGACTGGGTGGGCACCGGGGAGCTGTTTTTT
CASTPDWVGTGELFF
>TRBD2|TRBJ2-3|.|TRBV18
TGTGCCAGCTCACTCGGACTAGCGGGGAGCACAGATACGCAGTATTTT
CASSLGLAGSTDTQYF
>TRBD1|TRBJ2-7|few|TRBV6-5
TGTGCCAGCAGTTACGCCAGGGGGCTTGGCGAGCAGTACTTC
CASSYARGLGEQYF
>.|TRBJ1-2|once|TRBV9
TGTGCCAGCAGCGTTGAGACAGGTTGGGACTATGGCTACACCTTC
CASSVETGWDYGYTF
>.|TRBJ1-2|.|TRBV30
TGTGCCGCCGAGGTGGGGGGACTAGTCTATGGCTACACCTTC
CAAEVGGLVYGYTF
>TRBD1|TRBJ2-5|few|TRBV4-1
TGCGCCAGCAGCCAAGCCTGGACAGGGGCGGAGACCCAGTACTTC
CASSQAWTGAETQYF
>TRBD1|TRBJ2-6|.|TRBV30
TGTGCCTGGAGGCAACCGAAACAGGGGGTCGGGGCCAACGTCCTGACTTTC
CAWRQPKQGVGANVLTF
>TRBD1|TRBJ2-1|.|TRBV9
TGTGCCAGCAGCGGCGATGGGACAGTGCCCTACGGTGAGCAGTTCTTC
CASSGDGTVPYGEQFF
>TRBD2|TRBJ2-5|.|TRBV11-2
TGTGCCAGCAGCTTAGGCGCGGGGGGGCTGATTGAGACCCAGTACTTC
CASSLGAGGLIETQYF
>.|TRBJ2-1|.|TRBV6-5
TGTGCCAGCAGTAGGACAGGGTCGGGGGGCAATGAGCAGTTCTTC
CASSRTGSGGNEQFF
>TRBD2|TRBJ2-5|.|TRBV7-2
TGTGCCAGCAGCTTAGGCCTAGCGGGGGGGCACGTGACCCAGTACTTC
CASSLGLAGGHVTQYF
>TRBD1|TRBJ2-7|few|TRBV30
TGTGCCTGGGTAGGGACAGCCTCCTACGAGCAGTACTTC
CAWVGTASYEQYF
>.|TRBJ1-2|.|TRBV4-1
TGCGCCAGCAGCCAACCGGGGAGGTATGGCTACACCTTC
CASSQPGRYGYTF
>.|TRBJ1-2|.|TRBV2
TGTGCCAGCACGTACAGGAACTATGGCTACACCTTC
CASTYRNYGYTF
>TRBD2|TRBJ2-7|.|TRBV13
TGTGCCAGCAGAAAAGCGGGGGGCGGTTACGAGCAGTACTTC
CASRKAGGGYEQYF
>.|TRBJ1-2|few|TRBV9
TGTGCCAGCAGCGTGGGCCAGGGGTACGGCTACACCTTC
CASSVGQGYGYTF
>TRBD2|TRBJ2-3|few|TRBV4-2
TGTGCCAGCAGCCAAGATCTCGGGCGGGGGGCAGATACGCAGTATTTT
CASSQDLGRGADTQYF
>TRBD1|TRBJ1-4|once|TRBV18
TGTGCCAGCTCACAAGGACAGGATAATGAAAAACTGTTTTTT
CASSQGQDNEKLFF
>TRBD1|TRBJ2-3|.|TRBV5-1
TGCGCCAGCAGCAGAGACAGGGCAGATACGCAGTATTTT
CASSRDRADTQYF
>.|TRBJ2-1|.|TRBV5-1
TGCGCCAGCAGCTTGGCGGGGTCCTTGTCCTACAATGAGCAGTTCTTC
CASSLAGSLSYNEQFF
>TRBD1|TRBJ2-2|few|TRBV2
TGTGCCAGCAGTAGGGGACAGAGAAACACCGGGGAGCTGTTTTTT
CASSRGQRNTGELFF
>TRBD2|TRBJ2-1|.|TRBV10-2
TGCGCCAGCAGTGCCAGCGGGGGGTGGAATGAGCAGTTCTTC
CASSASGGWNEQFF
>TRBD1|TRBJ2-4|.|TRBV13
TGTGCCAGCAGCGCGGGACAGGGGGGGGACATTCAGTACTTC
CASSAGQGGDIQYF
>.|TRBJ2-6|.|TRBV9
TGTGCCAGCAGCCCAGGGACAATCAGAACTGGGGCCAACGTCCTGACTTTC
CASSPGTIRTGANVLTF
>.|TRBJ2-1|.|TRBV6-1
TGTGCCAGCACGTGGGTGGCAGGGCAGTTCTTC
CASTWVAGQFF
>.|TRBJ1-2|.|TRBV27
TGTGCCAGCAGTTTATTGGGGGGGCGGGATGGCTACACCTTC
CASSLLGGRDGYTF
>.|TRBJ1-5|.|TRBV18
TGTGCCAGCTCACCAACAGGGAATCAGCCCCAGCATTTT
CASSPTGNQPQHF
>TRBD2|TRBJ2-5|.|TRBV13
TGTGCCAGCAGCTTAGGGGCTAGCGGGCTCCAAGAGACCCAGTACTTC
CASSLGASGLQETQYF
>TRBD2|TRBJ2-5|.|TRBV18
TGTGCCAGCTCACCGAACCTTAGCGGGGCGGAGACCCAGTACTTC
CASSPNLSGAETQYF
>TRBD1|TRBJ2-2|.|TRBV25-1
TGTGCCAGCAGTGAGGCGGGGACAGGGGCTCCCGGGGAGCTGTTTTTT
CASSEAGTGAPGELFF
>.|TRBJ1-3|.|TRBV10-3
TGTGCCATCAGGACTATTGGAAACACCATATATTTT
CAIRTIGNTIYF